The present entry profiles one T cell receptor beta chain with its context. This table comes from immunoSEQ multiplex PCR, and its TCRdb copy is limited to in-frame clones, with some not included. This sample carries about 15,000 clones, roughly 84% of them seen once, and the ten largest clones take around 4.6%. This specimen belongs to a study of T cells after posttransplantation cyclophosphamide. Sampled 1 year posttransplant, controls received myeloablative marrow transplants, methotrexate and a calcineurin inhibitor. The CDR3 is 15 amino acids. With 4 bases clipped from V and 6 bases from J, the junction kept 7 bases outside the gene matches. CDR1 and CDR2 from the germline V gene are SNHLY and FYNNEI.

The material was PBMCs, obtained roughly 350 days after allogeneic stem cell transplant with calcineurin inhibitor and methotrexate. This clonotype was obtained from a male patient in his late teens or twenties who received an allogeneic stem cell transplant from a related donor, was CMV-positive, and had no GVHD. T cells may partly derive from the graft donor. J is TRBJ2-3 and V is TRBV2, with 10 bases lining up with TRBD2. The CDR3, as DNA: TGTGCCAGCAGTGTCAGCGGGAGGGCCTCTGATACGCAGTATTTT. Translation gives CASSVSGRASDTQYF.